Listed below are T cell receptor beta chains from one sample, sequenced in a study of identical twins. MiXCR, applied by TCRdb to the 5' RACE reads, yields one record per CDR3 protein. Here the sample spans just under 550,000 distinct CDR3 sequences, approximately 14% being singletons. These data are also associated with another study on yellow fever vaccine responses in identical twins.

The sequencing sample was made of CD4+ T cells sorted from blood. The receptor source for this set is a woman younger than 35 in good health. Both conserved end residues are part of each CDR3. D genes are given only for firm matches. A row's size may be missing; if present it is once, few, many or a size class.

v_gene	d_gene	abundance	j_gene	CDR3nt	CDR3aa
TRBV20-1	NA	few	TRBJ2-3	TGCAGTGCTAGTAAGTGGGAGAGCACAGATACGCAGTATTTT	CSASKWESTDTQYF
TRBV5-1	TRBD1	many	TRBJ2-5	TGTGCCAGCAGTTCGGGACAGGGGGGAGAGACCCAGTACTTC	CASSSGQGGETQYF
TRBV20-1	TRBD2	NA	TRBJ2-7	TGCAGTGCTAGAGGACTAGCCCAACTCTACGAGCAGTACTTC	CSARGLAQLYEQYF
TRBV7-9	NA	NA	TRBJ2-2	TGTGCCAGCAGCTTAGTTACGGCGGTATCCGGGGAGCTGTTTTTT	CASSLVTAVSGELFF
TRBV5-1	TRBD1	few	TRBJ1-4	TGCGCCAGCAGCTTGGGGTCGACAGGGATTAATGAAAAACTGTTTTTT	CASSLGSTGINEKLFF
TRBV5-1	TRBD1	few	TRBJ1-1	TGCGCCAGCAGCTTAGGACAGGATACTGAAGCTTTCTTT	CASSLGQDTEAFF
TRBV12-3/TRBV12-4	TRBD2	NA	TRBJ2-1	TGTGCCAGCAGTTTGCTCCAGCGGGGGGGCCTCTACAATGAGCAGTTCTTC	CASSLLQRGGLYNEQFF
TRBV28	NA	NA	TRBJ2-5	TGTGCCAGCAGTTTAATGGGGAGAGGAGGAGGAGAGACCCAGTACTTC	CASSLMGRGGGETQYF
TRBV6-2/TRBV6-3	NA	many	TRBJ2-7	TGTGCCAGCAGTTTCGGACCCTTAGCGGTGTGGGAGCAGTACTTC	CASSFGPLAVWEQYF
TRBV14	TRBD1	few	TRBJ1-6	TGTGCCAGCAGCCTCCGGACAGGGGGGCGGTCACCCCTCCACTTT	CASSLRTGGRSPLHF
TRBV6-2/TRBV6-3	NA	few	TRBJ2-2	TGTGCCAGCATTCCGAGCCCGGCTAGCGCCCCGAACACCGGGGAGCTGTTTTTT	CASIPSPASAPNTGELFF
TRBV7-8	NA	few	TRBJ1-1	TGTGCCAGCAGCTGGAACAGGGCCACTGAAGCTTTCTTT	CASSWNRATEAFF
TRBV4-1	TRBD2	NA	TRBJ2-7	TGCGCCAGCAGCCAAGAAGGGGCTAGCGGTACCTACGAGCAGTACTTC	CASSQEGASGTYEQYF
TRBV25-1	NA	few	TRBJ1-3	TGTGCCAGCAGTGAATTCAAGGTTAGCTCTGGAAACACCATATATTTT	CASSEFKVSSGNTIYF
TRBV27	TRBD2	NA	TRBJ2-3	TGTGCCAGCAGTTACCGGACTAGCGGGAGCGATACGCAGTATTTT	CASSYRTSGSDTQYF
TRBV9	TRBD2	NA	TRBJ2-2	TGTGCCAGCAGCGTATGGGAGGGGATATCGAACACCGGGGAGCTGTTTTTT	CASSVWEGISNTGELFF
TRBV6-4	TRBD2	NA	TRBJ2-1	TGTGCCAGCAGTGAGCAGGGAACTAGCGGCCACAATGAGCAGTTCTTC	CASSEQGTSGHNEQFF
TRBV12-3/TRBV12-4	TRBD2	few	TRBJ2-5	TGTGCCAGCAGTTACAGTCTAGCGGGGGTGACCCAGTACTTC	CASSYSLAGVTQYF
TRBV5-1	NA	NA	TRBJ2-3	TGCGCCAGCAGCTTGGTGTGGGGCCCCACAGATACGCAGTATTTT	CASSLVWGPTDTQYF
TRBV6-1	NA	NA	TRBJ2-3	TGTGCCAGCAGGACATGGGGGAGCACAGATACGCAGTATTTT	CASRTWGSTDTQYF